Included here is one T cell receptor (beta chain) sequence, with context. The data originate from a study of blood T cell repertoires in COVID-19. Only in-frame clones appear in the TCRdb table, and some are missing; sequencing was by immunoSEQ multiplex PCR. This table has a few hundred thousand clones, roughly 84% appearing once. Germline CDR1 is ENHRY and CDR2 is SYGVKD. V was trimmed by 0 bases and J by 1 base, leaving 6 bases between them. This CDR3 has 14 amino acids. The sample comprised peripheral blood. The sequence came from a woman aged 40 to 50 who had recovered from COVID-19. The rearrangement joins TRBV10-3 to TRBJ2-5; D remains unclear. CDR3 in amino acids: CAISESLGQETQYF. DNA for the CDR3: TGTGCCATCAGTGAGTCGCTCGGCCAAGAGACCCAGTACTTC.